The sequence of this T cell receptor (beta chain) was determined in a study of cytomegalovirus exposure and HLA in healthy donors. Amplification used 60 Vbeta primers and 13 Jbeta primers. Repertoires were generated with immunoSEQ multiplex PCR, while TCRdb's copy carries only in-frame clones and drops some. The profile shows fewer than 200,000 clones, less than 85% of them singletons. About this clone itself: The antigen is not known.

Germline-derived CDR1 and CDR2 are ENHRY and SYGVKD. V lost 6 bases and J lost 9; bases outside the gene matches: 17. The CDR3 is made up of 16 amino acids. Findings and caveats of the study: The study flagged 150 to 200 TCR beta chains as cytomegalovirus-associated.

This receptor was obtained from a man in his forties in good health and CMV-seronegative. This sequence joins TRBV10-3 and TRBJ2-1; 7 nucleotides line up with TRBD1. The sequencing sample was made of PBMCs. For the CDR3, the DNA is TGTGCCATCAGGAGACAGGGTGGTACTAATAGAGGTGAGCAGTTCTTC. The encoded protein is CAIRRQGGTNRGEQFF.